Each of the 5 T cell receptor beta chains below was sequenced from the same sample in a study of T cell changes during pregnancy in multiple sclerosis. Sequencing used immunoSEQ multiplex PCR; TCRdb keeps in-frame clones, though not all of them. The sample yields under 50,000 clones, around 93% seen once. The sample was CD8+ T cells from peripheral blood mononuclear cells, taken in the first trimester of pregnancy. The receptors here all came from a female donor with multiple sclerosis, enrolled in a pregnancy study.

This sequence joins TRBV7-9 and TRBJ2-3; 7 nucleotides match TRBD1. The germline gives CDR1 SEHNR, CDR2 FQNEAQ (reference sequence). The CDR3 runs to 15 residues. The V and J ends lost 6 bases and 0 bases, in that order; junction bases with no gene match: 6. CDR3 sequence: CASSDGTASTDTQYF. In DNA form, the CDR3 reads TGTGCCAGCAGTGATGGGACAGCTAGCACAGATACGCAGTATTTT.

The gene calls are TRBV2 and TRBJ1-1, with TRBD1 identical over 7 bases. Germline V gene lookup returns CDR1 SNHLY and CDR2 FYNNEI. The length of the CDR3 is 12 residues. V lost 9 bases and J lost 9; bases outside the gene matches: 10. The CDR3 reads CASTRGGGKAFF. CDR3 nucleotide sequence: TGTGCCAGTACCCGAGGGGGCGGTAAAGCTTTCTTT.

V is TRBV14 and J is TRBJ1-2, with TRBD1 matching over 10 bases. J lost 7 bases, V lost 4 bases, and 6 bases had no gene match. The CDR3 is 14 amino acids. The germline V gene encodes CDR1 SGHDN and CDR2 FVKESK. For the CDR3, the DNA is TGTGCCAGCAGCCCGACAGGGGGCCTCCGTGGCTACACCTTC. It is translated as CASSPTGGLRGYTF.

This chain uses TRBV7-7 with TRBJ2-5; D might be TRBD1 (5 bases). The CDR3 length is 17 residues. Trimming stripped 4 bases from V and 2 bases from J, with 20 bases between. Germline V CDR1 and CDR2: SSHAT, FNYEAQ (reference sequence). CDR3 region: CASSSNRKLGPQETQYF. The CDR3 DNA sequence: TGTGCCAGCAGCTCCAACCGGAAATTGGGGCCTCAAGAGACCCAGTACTTC.

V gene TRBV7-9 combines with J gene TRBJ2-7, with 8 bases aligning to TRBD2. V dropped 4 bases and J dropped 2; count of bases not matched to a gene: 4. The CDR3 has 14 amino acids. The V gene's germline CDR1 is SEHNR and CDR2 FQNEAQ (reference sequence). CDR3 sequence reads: CASSSPGGAYEQYF. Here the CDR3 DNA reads TGTGCCAGCAGCTCCCCCGGGGGGGCCTACGAGCAGTACTTC.